This T cell receptor (beta chain) was recorded in a study of siplizumab effects on memory and regulatory T cells. Findings of the study overall: Only a minority of proliferating CD4+ or CD8+ clones had an assignable naive or memory phenotype, with roughly 75-96% lacking one.

Assays covered around 10^5 TCR templates per sample. Some clones are missing from TCRdb's copy, which holds only in-frame ones; the method was immunoSEQ multiplex PCR. The sample lists roughly 100,000 clones; nearly 95% were seen once. On this clone: Antigen unknown.

The CDR3 is 15 residues long. Germline-derived CDR1 and CDR2 are SGHRS and YFSETQ. V dropped 4 bases and J dropped 3 bases, with 16 bases sitting between them. This rearrangement joins TRBV5-1 to TRBJ1-1, with a possible D match to TRBD1 (5 bases). The sequencing sample was made of non-Treg CD4+ T cells sorted from blood. This receptor was taken from a human donor in good health. The DNA of the CDR3 is TGCGCCAGCAGCCATATCGGGGCCCGGGACACTGAAGCTTTCTTT. The encoded protein is CASSHIGARDTEAFF.